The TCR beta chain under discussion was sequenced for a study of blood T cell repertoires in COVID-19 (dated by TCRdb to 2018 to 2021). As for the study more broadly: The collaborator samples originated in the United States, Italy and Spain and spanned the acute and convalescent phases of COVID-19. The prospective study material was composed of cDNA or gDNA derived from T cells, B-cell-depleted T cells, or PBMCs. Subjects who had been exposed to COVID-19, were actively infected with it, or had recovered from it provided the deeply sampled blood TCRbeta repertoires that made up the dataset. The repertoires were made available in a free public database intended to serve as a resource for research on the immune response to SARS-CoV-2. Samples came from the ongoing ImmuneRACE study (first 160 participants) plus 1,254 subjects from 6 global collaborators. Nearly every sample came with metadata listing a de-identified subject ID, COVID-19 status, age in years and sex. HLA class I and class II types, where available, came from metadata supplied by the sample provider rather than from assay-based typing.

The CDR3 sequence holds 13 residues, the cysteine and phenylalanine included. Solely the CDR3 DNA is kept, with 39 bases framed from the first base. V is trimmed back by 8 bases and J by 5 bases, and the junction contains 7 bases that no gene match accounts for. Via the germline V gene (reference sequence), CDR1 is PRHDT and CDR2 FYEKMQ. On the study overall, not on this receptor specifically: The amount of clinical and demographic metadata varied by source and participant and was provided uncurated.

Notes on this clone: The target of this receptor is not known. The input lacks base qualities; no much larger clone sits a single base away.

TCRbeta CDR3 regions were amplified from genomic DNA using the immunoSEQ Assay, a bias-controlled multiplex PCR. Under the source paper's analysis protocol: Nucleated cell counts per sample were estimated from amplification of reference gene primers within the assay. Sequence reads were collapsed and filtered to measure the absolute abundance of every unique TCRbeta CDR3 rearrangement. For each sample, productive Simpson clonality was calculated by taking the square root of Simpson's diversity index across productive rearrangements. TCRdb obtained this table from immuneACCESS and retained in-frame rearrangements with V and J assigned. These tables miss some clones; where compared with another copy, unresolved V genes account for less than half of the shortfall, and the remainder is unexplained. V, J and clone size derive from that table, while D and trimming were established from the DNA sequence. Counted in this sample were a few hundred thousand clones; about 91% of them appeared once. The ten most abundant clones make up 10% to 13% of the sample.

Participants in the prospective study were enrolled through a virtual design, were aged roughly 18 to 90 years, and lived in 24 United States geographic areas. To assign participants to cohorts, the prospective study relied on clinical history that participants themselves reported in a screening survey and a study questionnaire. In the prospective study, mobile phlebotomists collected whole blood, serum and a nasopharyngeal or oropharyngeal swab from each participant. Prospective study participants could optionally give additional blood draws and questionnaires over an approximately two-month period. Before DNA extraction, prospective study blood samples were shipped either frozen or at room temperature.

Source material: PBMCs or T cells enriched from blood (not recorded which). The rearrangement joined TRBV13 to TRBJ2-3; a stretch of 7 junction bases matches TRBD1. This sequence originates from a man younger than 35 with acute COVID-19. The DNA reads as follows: TGTGCCAGCCTACTCACAGGGGAAGATACGCAGTATTTT. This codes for CASLLTGEDTQYF.